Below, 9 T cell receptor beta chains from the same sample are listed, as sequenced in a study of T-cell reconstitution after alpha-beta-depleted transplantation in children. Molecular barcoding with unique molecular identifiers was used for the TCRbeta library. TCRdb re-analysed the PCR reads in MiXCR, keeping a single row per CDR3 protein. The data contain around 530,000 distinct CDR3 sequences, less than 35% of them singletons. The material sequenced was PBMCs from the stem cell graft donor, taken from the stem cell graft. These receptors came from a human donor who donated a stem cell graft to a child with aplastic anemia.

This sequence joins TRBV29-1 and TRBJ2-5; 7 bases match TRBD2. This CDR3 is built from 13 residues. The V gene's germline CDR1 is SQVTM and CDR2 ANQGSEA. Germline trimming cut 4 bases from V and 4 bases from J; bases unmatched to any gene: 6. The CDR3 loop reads CSVVGGVGETQYF. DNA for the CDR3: TGCAGCGTTGTGGGAGGGGTAGGAGAGACCCAGTACTTC.

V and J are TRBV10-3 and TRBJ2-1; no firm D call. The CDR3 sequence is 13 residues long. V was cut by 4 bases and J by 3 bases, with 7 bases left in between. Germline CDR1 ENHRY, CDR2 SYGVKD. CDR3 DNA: TGTGCCATCAGTGCCACCGACTACAATGAGCAGTTCTTC. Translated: CAISATDYNEQFF.

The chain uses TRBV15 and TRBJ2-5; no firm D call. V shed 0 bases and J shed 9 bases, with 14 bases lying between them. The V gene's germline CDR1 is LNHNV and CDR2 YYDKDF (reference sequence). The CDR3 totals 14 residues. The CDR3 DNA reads TGTGCCACCAGCAGAGATTCCTTGGGCCGGGCCCAGTACTTC. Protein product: CATSRDSLGRAQYF.

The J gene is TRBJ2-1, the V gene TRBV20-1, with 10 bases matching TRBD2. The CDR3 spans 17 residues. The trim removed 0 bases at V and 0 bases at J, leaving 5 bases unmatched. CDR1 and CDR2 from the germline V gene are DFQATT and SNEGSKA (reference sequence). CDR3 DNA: TGCAGTGCTAGAGATCCCAGCGGGAGGGCCTCCTACAATGAGCAGTTCTTC. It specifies CSARDPSGRASYNEQFF.

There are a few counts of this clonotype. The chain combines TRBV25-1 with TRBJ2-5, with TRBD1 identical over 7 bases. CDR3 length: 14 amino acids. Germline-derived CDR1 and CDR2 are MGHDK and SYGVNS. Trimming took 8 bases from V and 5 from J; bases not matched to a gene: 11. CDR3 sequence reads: CASGEMGRGETQYF. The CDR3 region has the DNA TGTGCCAGCGGAGAGATGGGCAGGGGGGAGACCCAGTACTTC.

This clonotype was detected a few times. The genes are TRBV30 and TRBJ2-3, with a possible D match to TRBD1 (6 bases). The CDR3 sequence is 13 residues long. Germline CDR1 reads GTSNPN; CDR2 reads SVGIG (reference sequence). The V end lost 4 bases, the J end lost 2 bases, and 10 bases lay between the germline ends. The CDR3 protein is CAWTGQNTDTQYF. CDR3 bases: TGTGCCTGGACCGGACAGAACACAGATACGCAGTATTTT.

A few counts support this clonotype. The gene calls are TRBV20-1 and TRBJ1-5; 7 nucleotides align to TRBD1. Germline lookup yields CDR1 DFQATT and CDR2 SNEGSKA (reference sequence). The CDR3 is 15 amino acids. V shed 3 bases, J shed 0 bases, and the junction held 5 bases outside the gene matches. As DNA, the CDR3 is TGCAGTGCTAGCCGGACAGGAGATAGCAATCAGCCCCAGCATTTT. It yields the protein CSASRTGDSNQPQHF.

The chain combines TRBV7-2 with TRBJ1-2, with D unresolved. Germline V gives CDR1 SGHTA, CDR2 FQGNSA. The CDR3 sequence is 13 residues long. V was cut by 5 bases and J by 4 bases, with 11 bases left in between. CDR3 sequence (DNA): TGTGCCAGCAGCGACGGGAGATTCTATGGCTACACCTTC. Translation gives CASSDGRFYGYTF.

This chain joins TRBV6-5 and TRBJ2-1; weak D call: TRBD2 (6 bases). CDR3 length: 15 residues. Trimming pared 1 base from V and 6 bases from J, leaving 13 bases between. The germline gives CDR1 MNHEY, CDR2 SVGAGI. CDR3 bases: TGTGCCAGCAGTTACTTTTCCAACGGGGGCAATGAGCAGTTCTTC. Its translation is CASSYFSNGGNEQFF.